The 18 T cell receptor beta chains reported below all come from one sample, sequenced in a study of cytomegalovirus exposure and HLA in healthy donors (dated by TCRdb to 2017 to 2019). Receptor libraries were prepared by the immunoSEQ multiplex PCR assay. For the multiplex PCR, a mixture combining 60 forward primers for TCR Vbeta segments and 13 reverse primers for TCR Jbeta segments was used. TCRdb limited this immuneACCESS table to in-frame rearrangements with V and J called. A share of clones is missing; checked studies link under half to unresolved V genes, and the rest is unexplained. The sample table holds just over 150,000 clones, of which roughly 81% were seen once. The ten largest clones capture about 2.1% of the sample. The sample was PBMCs. These receptors all come from a woman between 18 and 30 years old in good health and CMV-seronegative.

CDR3 bases: TGTGCCTGGAGTGTATGGGGGACAGATGAAAAACTGTTTTTT. It translates to CAWSVWGTDEKLFF. V and J are TRBV30 and TRBJ1-4, with 7 positions matching TRBD1. This CDR3 is 14 amino acids long. V dropped 0 bases and J dropped 6; count of bases not matched to a gene: 4. Germline V CDR1 and CDR2: GTSNPN, SVGIG (reference sequence).

This clone appeared a single time. The V gene is TRBV4-1, the J gene TRBJ2-5; TRBD1 might be the D (6 bases). The J call is uncertain, as TRBJ2-7 better fits the DNA end. Per germline, CDR1 MGHRA and CDR2 YSYEKL. The CDR3 extends over 15 amino acids. The CDR3, as DNA: TGCGCCAGCAGCCCCTCGGAAGGGGGTACAAACGAGCAGTACTTC. The encoded protein is CASSPSEGGTNEQYF.

V and J are TRBV5-4 and TRBJ2-7; possibly TRBD2 for D (5 bases). Per the germline V gene, CDR1 is SGHNT and CDR2 is YYREEE (reference sequence). The CDR3 length is 14 residues. V shed 2 bases and J shed 10 bases, with 19 bases lying between them. The CDR3 coding sequence is TGTGCCAGCAGCTTTTTCGGGGATCCTCGTAAACAGTACTTC. It codes for CASSFFGDPRKQYF.

The gene calls are TRBV28 and TRBJ2-7; possible D gene TRBD1, 7 bases. The V and J ends lost 4 bases and 1 base respectively, with 11 bases between them. In germline, CDR1 is MDHEN, CDR2 SYDVKM. The CDR3 spans 14 residues. The CDR3 bases are TGTGCCAGCAGTTCCCAGGGGGGATCCTACGAGCAGTACTTC. Translation: CASSSQGGSYEQYF.

The chain employs TRBV2 and TRBJ2-1, with 8 bases fitting TRBD1. CDR3 length: 14 amino acids. Germline-derived CDR1 and CDR2 are SNHLY and FYNNEI. V trimming: 4 bases; J trimming: 10 bases; junction bases outside the gene matches: 9. The CDR3 coding sequence is TGTGCCAGCAGTGCTACGATCACAGGGGGAGAGCAGTTCTTC. Amino acid sequence: CASSATITGGEQFF.

This sequence joins TRBV28 and TRBJ2-7, with D possibly TRBD1 on 6 matching bases. There are 14 residues in the CDR3. Germline V gives CDR1 MDHEN, CDR2 SYDVKM. V was pared by 9 bases and J by 2 bases, with 17 bases between. The CDR3 sequence: CASLHQGNTYEQYF. In DNA form, the CDR3 reads TGTGCCAGTCTGCACCAGGGGAACACCTACGAGCAGTACTTC.

The V call is TRBV28, the J call TRBJ1-5, with unresolved D. The V gene's germline CDR1 is MDHEN and CDR2 SYDVKM. The CDR3 length is 12 residues. V was pared by 5 bases and J by 10 bases, with 12 bases between. This CDR3 reads CASSPFNSPQHF. Written as DNA, the CDR3 is TGTGCCAGCAGTCCCTTTAATAGTCCCCAGCATTTT.

This clone has just one count. The chain uses TRBV6-5 and TRBJ2-5, with D possibly being TRBD1 (6 bases). The CDR3 has 14 amino acids. The germline V and J ends were trimmed by 6 bases and 4 bases, with 15 bases remaining between them. Germline V lookup: CDR1 MNHEY, CDR2 SVGAGI. CDR3: CASSLQGSRETQYF. In DNA form, the CDR3 reads TGTGCCAGCAGCCTACAGGGATCAAGAGAGACCCAGTACTTC.

The gene calls are TRBV28 and TRBJ1-4; TRBD1 might be the D (5 bases). V was trimmed by 3 bases and J by 2 bases, leaving 10 bases between them. Germline lookup yields CDR1 MDHEN and CDR2 SYDVKM. The CDR3 runs 15 residues. CDR3 nucleotide sequence: TGTGCCAGCAGTTTGGGGGGTTGGACTAATGAAAAACTGTTTTTT. This encodes CASSLGGWTNEKLFF.

The V and J genes are TRBV11-2 and TRBJ1-4; 8 bases fit TRBD1. CDR1 SGHAT and CDR2 FQNNGV come from the germline V gene. V was clipped by 6 bases and J by 7 bases; unmatched bases: 4. The CDR3 runs 13 residues. In DNA form, the CDR3 reads TGTGCCAGCAGGACAGGGGAGGCTGAAAAACTGTTTTTT. This translates into CASRTGEAEKLFF. The complete variable domain, with remaining parts taken from reference TRBV11-2 and TRBJ1-4, reads EAGVAQSPRYKIIEKRQSVAFWCNPISGHATLYWYQQILGQGPKLLIQFQNNGVVDDSQLPKDRFSAERLKGVDSTLKIQPAKLEDSAVYLCASRTGEAEKLFFGSGTQLSVL.

The V gene is TRBV19, the J gene TRBJ1-1, with TRBD1 identical over 10 bases. CDR1 and CDR2 from the germline V gene are LNHDA and SQIVND (reference sequence). The CDR3 length is 15 residues. With 5 bases clipped from V and 4 bases from J, the junction kept 7 bases outside the gene matches. The CDR3 loop is CASSARDRGGTEAFF. The CDR3 bases are TGTGCCAGTAGTGCCCGGGACAGGGGTGGCACTGAAGCTTTCTTT.

The V call is TRBV4-3, the J call TRBJ2-5, with 8 bases aligning to TRBD1. CDR3 length: 15 residues. Trimming cost V 3 bases and J 1 base; bases outside gene matches: 4. Germline CDR1 reads LGHNA; CDR2 reads YSLEER. The CDR3 DNA is TGCGCCAGCAGCCATTCTGGACAGGGCCAAGAGACCCAGTACTTC. It is translated as CASSHSGQGQETQYF.

This clone appeared a single time. The V call is TRBV10-1, the J call TRBJ2-1, with unresolved D. The V end was cut by 0 bases, the J end by 5 bases, with 17 bases between. CDR3 length: 17 amino acids. The V gene's germline CDR1 is WNHNN and CDR2 SYGVQD (reference sequence). The DNA of the CDR3 is TGCGCCAGCAGTGAGTCCGCCATAGGCTATGACAACAATGAGCAGTTCTTC. Amino acids: CASSESAIGYDNNEQFF.

The rearrangement links TRBV28 to TRBJ2-2, with TRBD1 identical over 12 bases. The V and J ends lost 4 bases and 1 base, in that order; junction bases with no gene match: 7. The CDR3 has 18 residues. Looked up from germline, CDR1 is MDHEN and CDR2 is SYDVKM. The CDR3 here is CASSWDRGLPMNTGELFF. In DNA form, the CDR3 reads TGTGCCAGCAGTTGGGACAGGGGGCTTCCCATGAACACCGGGGAGCTGTTTTTT.

The chain employs TRBV28 and TRBJ1-4, with D perhaps TRBD1 (5 bases). The CDR3 length is 15 residues. Trimming took 2 bases from V and 8 from J, leaving 15 bases between them. The germline gives CDR1 MDHEN, CDR2 SYDVKM. The CDR3 here is CASSLMGRGEEKLFF. Here the CDR3 DNA reads TGTGCCAGCAGTTTAATGGGGCGGGGGGAAGAAAAACTGTTTTTT.

The genes are TRBV5-1 and TRBJ1-3; TRBD1 is a possible D gene (5 bases). The CDR3 runs to 16 residues. V was shortened by 4 bases and J by 0 bases, with 14 bases between the two germline ends. Germline V gene lookup returns CDR1 SGHRS and CDR2 YFSETQ. DNA of the CDR3: TGCGCCAGCAGCATTGGACCGGGGGGCTCTGGAAACACCATATATTTT. This sequence encodes CASSIGPGGSGNTIYF.

For the CDR3, the DNA is TGTGCCAGCAGCCAAGATACGAGCAGAGGGGGTTATCAGCCCCAGCATTTT. It is translated as CASSQDTSRGGYQPQHF. The V gene is TRBV4-2, the J gene TRBJ1-5; possible D gene TRBD1, 6 bases. The CDR3 contains 17 residues. V shed 0 bases and J shed 5 bases, with 17 bases lying between them. CDR1 is LGHNA and CDR2 is YNFKEQ in the germline V gene.

The V call is TRBV6-4, the J call TRBJ2-7; D is perhaps TRBD2 (5 bases). Germline loops: CDR1 MRHNA, CDR2 SNTAGT. The CDR3 runs to 15 residues. V was clipped by 6 bases and J by 0 bases, with 15 bases between them. Written as DNA, the CDR3 is TGTGCCAGCAGGGAGGAACATGTCAGCTCCTACGAGCAGTACTTC. It yields the protein CASREEHVSSYEQYF.